A single sample is the source of the 30 T cell receptor beta chains below, sequenced in a study of regulatory T cells in long-lasting Graves disease. Through Arm-PCR of CDR3 regions and iRepertoire HTBI primers, TCR beta libraries were built. TCRdb redid the calling of the multiplex PCR reads with MiXCR, one entry per CDR3 protein. The sample lists roughly 520,000 distinct CDR3 sequences, around 12% seen once, with about 8.9% in the top ten. Specified time point: newly diagnosed GD, antithyroid drugs for less than 3 months. From PBMCs, RNA was extracted and then used to make the TCR library. The sample also formed part of further work on T cells in Graves' hyperthyroidism and ophthalmopathy.

This specimen was peripheral blood mononuclear cells (PBMCs), taken at new diagnosis, from a patient treated with antithyroid drugs. These receptor sequences come from a woman aged 25 to 45 with Graves disease.

This clonotype was seen a few times. The rearrangement joins TRBV10-3 to TRBJ2-5; 12 bases fit TRBD2. J was trimmed by 2 bases and V by 3 bases; bases with no gene match: 4. Germline V lookup: CDR1 ENHRY, CDR2 SYGVKD. This CDR3 is built from 16 residues. CDR3 nucleotide sequence: TGTGCCATCAGTGAATCTAGCGGGAGGGAGCAAGAGACCCAGTACTTC. It yields the protein CAISESSGREQETQYF.

The J gene is TRBJ2-7, the V gene TRBV12-3 or TRBV12-4; 8 nucleotides line up with TRBD1. The trim removed 4 bases at V and 0 bases at J, leaving 8 bases unmatched. The CDR3 is made up of 16 amino acids. The CDR3 here is CASSYRGDRSSYEQYF. The CDR3 DNA reads TGTGCCAGCAGTTATAGAGGGGACAGGAGCTCCTACGAGCAGTACTTC.

This clonotype was found many times. The chain is built from TRBV6-1 and TRBJ2-7; 7 bases line up with TRBD1. This CDR3 region has 17 residues. Unmatched junction bases numbered 16, after V lost 4 bases and J lost 4 bases. The germline CDR1 and CDR2 sequences are MNHNS and SASEGT. CDR3 nucleotides: TGTGCCAGCAGTGCCCCCGGTGAGACAGGGTTGGGGTACGAGCAGTACTTC. It yields the protein CASSAPGETGLGYEQYF.

This clonotype has a count of ten or more. This chain connects TRBV11-2 to TRBJ1-2; D remains ambiguous. The CDR3 loop spans 12 amino acids. From germline, CDR1 is SGHAT and CDR2 FQNNGV. The germline V and J ends were trimmed by 7 bases and 8 bases, with 14 bases remaining between them. Here the CDR3 reads CASNLPTGGYTF. The CDR3, as DNA: TGTGCCAGCAACCTACCGACTGGAGGCTACACCTTC.

This clonotype was seen a handful of times. This chain joins TRBV20-1 and TRBJ1-3; no definite D call. Germline V CDR1 and CDR2: DFQATT, SNEGSKA (reference sequence). This CDR3 spans 16 amino acids. Between the trimmed V and J ends, which lost 6 bases and 0 bases, there was a span of 18 bases. In nucleotides, the CDR3 is TGCAGTGCCCCTCGGACTGCTTCGAGCTCTGGAAACACCATATATTTT. Its translation is CSAPRTASSSGNTIYF.

This clonotype was found many times. The chain combines TRBV24-1 with TRBJ2-1; 8 bases fit TRBD2. Germline CDR1 KGHDR, CDR2 SFDVKD. V lost 1 base and J lost 5; bases outside the gene matches: 9. The CDR3 extends over 17 amino acids. CDR3 loop: CATSDFGRGLAHNEQFF. CDR3 coding DNA: TGTGCCACCAGTGATTTTGGTCGCGGACTAGCCCACAATGAGCAGTTCTTC.

This clonotype was recorded many times. This chain uses TRBV2 with TRBJ1-5; a weak D match, TRBD1 (6 bases). Germline values: CDR1 SNHLY, CDR2 FYNNEI. The CDR3 has 15 amino acids. V lost 4 bases and J 7 bases, leaving 17 bases between the germline ends. The CDR3 here is CASSGYPGDDQPQHF. DNA of the CDR3: TGTGCCAGCAGTGGGTACCCAGGGGATGACCAGCCCCAGCATTTT.

This clonotype was seen a few times. The chain has TRBV3-1 and TRBJ2-3; D perhaps matches TRBD2 (5 bases). The length of the CDR3 is 15 residues. The ends were cut back, 1 base at V and 4 bases at J, with 12 bases in the middle. Looked up from germline, CDR1 is LGHDT and CDR2 is YNNKEL (reference sequence). The CDR3 loop reads CASSQVETGSDTQYF. The CDR3 region has the DNA TGTGCCAGCAGCCAAGTTGAAACGGGATCAGATACGCAGTATTTT.

In regard to this clonotype: Given a much more abundant clone one base away, this may be a read error. V gene TRBV28 combines with J gene TRBJ2-5; possibly TRBD1 for D (8 bases). V dropped 5 bases and J dropped 7 bases, with 14 bases sitting between them. CDR3 size: 13 residues. Germline assignment: CDR1 MDHEN and CDR2 SYDVKM. The CDR3 DNA reads as TGTGCCAGCAGTCCCTACAGGGGGGGGACCCAGTACTTC. Translation gives CASSPYRGGTQYF.

In its sample, this clonotype was seen many times. V and J are TRBV12-3 or TRBV12-4 and TRBJ2-1, with D possibly matching TRBD1 (5 bases). The CDR3 extends over 13 amino acids. The V gene lost 3 bases and the J gene lost 11 bases, with 14 bases spanning the gap. This CDR3 reads CASSFILGHQQFF. The CDR3 coding sequence is TGTGCCAGCAGTTTCATCCTAGGACATCAGCAGTTCTTC.

This clonotype rates as medium-sized. The chain couples TRBV28 to TRBJ2-2, with 7 bases lining up with TRBD1. J was trimmed by 3 bases and V by 3 bases; bases with no gene match: 4. The CDR3 is made up of 15 amino acids. The germline gives CDR1 MDHEN, CDR2 SYDVKM. DNA for the CDR3: TGTGCCAGCAGTTTTCTAGACAGGGACACCGGGGAGCTGTTTTTT. It yields the protein CASSFLDRDTGELFF. Together with reference TRBV28 and TRBJ2-2, the CDR3 gives the full variable domain: DVKVTQSSRYLVKRTGEKVFLECVQDMDHENMFWYRQDPGLGLRLIYFSYDVKMKEKGDIPEGYSVSREKKERFSLILESASTNQTSMYLCASSFLDRDTGELFFGEGSRLTVL.

Ten or more counts support this clonotype. The gene calls are TRBV6-5 and TRBJ1-4, with a tentative D call TRBD1 (5 bases). This CDR3 region has 14 residues. V was clipped by 2 bases and J by 8 bases, with 12 bases between them. Germline CDR1 and CDR2: MNHEY and SVGAGI. The CDR3 bases are TGTGCCAGCAGTTACCGGGACCATAACGAAAAACTGTTTTTT. It codes for CASSYRDHNEKLFF.

The sample holds many counts of this clonotype. The V call is TRBV19, the J call TRBJ2-2; possible D gene TRBD2, 6 bases. This CDR3 is 16 amino acids long. V was shortened by 1 base and J by 0 bases, with 9 bases between the two germline ends. The V gene's germline CDR1 is LNHDA and CDR2 SQIVND (reference sequence). CDR3 residues: CASSIVRGSNTGELFF. The CDR3 DNA sequence: TGTGCCAGTAGTATAGTCCGGGGGTCGAACACCGGGGAGCTGTTTTTT.

This clonotype was detected only a few times. The chain is built from TRBV27 and TRBJ2-7; no definite D call. Germline V gives CDR1 MNHEY, CDR2 SMNVEV (reference sequence). With 2 bases removed from V and 6 bases from J, the gap between germline ends came to 17 bases. CDR3 length equals 15 residues. This CDR3 is CASSLIPRSISEQYF. CDR3 coding DNA: TGTGCCAGCAGTTTAATACCCAGGTCCATCAGCGAGCAGTACTTC.

This clonotype was detected ten times or more. This chain links TRBV24-1 with TRBJ2-3; D is possibly TRBD2 (5 bases). CDR1 is KGHDR, CDR2 SFDVKD, per germline. This CDR3 spans 15 amino acids. Trimming took 0 bases from V and 2 from J, leaving 8 bases between them. CDR3 residues: CATSDLSGYTDTQYF. CDR3 in DNA: TGTGCCACCAGTGATTTGAGCGGATACACAGATACGCAGTATTTT.

This clonotype was observed a handful of times. This chain connects TRBV6-1 to TRBJ2-1; D remains ambiguous. The germline V and J ends were trimmed by 5 bases and 14 bases, with 4 bases remaining between them. This CDR3 spans 8 amino acids. Germline loops: CDR1 MNHNS, CDR2 SASEGT. The CDR3 region has the DNA TGTGCCAGCAGTCATAAGTTCTTC. Protein product: CASSHKFF.

As regards this clonotype: A much larger clone is a single base away; this may be a read error. This chain joins TRBV15 and TRBJ2-5; D is possibly TRBD2 (6 bases). V was clipped by 3 bases and J by 7 bases, with 21 bases between them. Per germline, CDR1 LNHNV and CDR2 YYDKDF (reference sequence). The CDR3 spans 16 residues. The CDR3 sequence is CATSSMREEFGGTQYF. As DNA, the CDR3 is TGTGCCACCAGCAGTATGCGGGAAGAGTTTGGGGGGACCCAGTACTTC.

This clonotype has more than one count but fewer than ten. This chain connects TRBV4-3 to TRBJ1-1, with 11 bases aligning to TRBD1. Germline V gene sequence: CDR1 LGHNA, CDR2 YSLEER. The length of the CDR3 is 18 residues. Trimming at V came to 2 bases and at J to 6 bases, leaving 14 bases not matched to a gene. The CDR3 DNA sequence: TGCGCCAGCAGCCAAAGTCCCCAGGGAGTGGACAGGGGGCCTGAAGCTTTCTTT. Its protein is CASSQSPQGVDRGPEAFF.

The gene calls are TRBV27 and TRBJ2-5; 7 nucleotides align to TRBD1. V lost 6 bases, J lost 9 bases, and 16 bases stayed unmatched. CDR3 length: 15 amino acids. Germline CDR1 MNHEY, CDR2 SMNVEV (reference sequence). The CDR3 nucleotides are TGTGCCAGCAGGACTACGAGGGGGCCTCATAGGGCCCAGTACTTC. Its protein is CASRTTRGPHRAQYF.

This clonotype appeared many times. This sequence joins TRBV7-2 and TRBJ1-2; perhaps TRBD1 as D (6 bases). The V end lost 5 bases, the J end lost 8 bases, and 15 bases lay between the germline ends. Germline V gene sequence: CDR1 SGHTA, CDR2 FQGNSA. This CDR3 is built from 13 residues. In DNA form, the CDR3 reads TGTGCCAGCAGCATAGTGGGACATTTAGGCTACACCTTC. Amino acids: CASSIVGHLGYTF.

This clonotype has more than one count but fewer than ten. One base away lies a much larger clone, so this may be a sequencing read error. The chain recombines TRBV6-2 or TRBV6-3 with TRBJ1-6, with no clear D. V shed 7 bases and J shed 11 bases, with 18 bases lying between them. This CDR3 contains 14 residues. From germline, CDR1 is MNHEY and CDR2 SVGEGT. In nucleotides, the CDR3 is TGTGCCAGCACCACCCGGGGTTGGTTTCCACCCCTCCACTTT. Translated, it gives CASTTRGWFPPLHF.

The chain links TRBV2 to TRBJ2-1; D is perhaps TRBD1 (5 bases). Germline lookup yields CDR1 SNHLY and CDR2 FYNNEI. V was clipped by 6 bases and J by 6 bases, with 12 bases between them. The length of the CDR3 is 13 residues. CDR3 sequence reads: CASRGLRINEQFF. DNA of the CDR3: TGTGCCAGCAGGGGGCTTAGAATCAATGAGCAGTTCTTC.

Here the CDR3 reads CASTYGPGTATSPLHF. In DNA, the CDR3 is TGTGCCAGTACCTATGGCCCCGGGACAGCCACTTCACCCCTCCACTTT. This chain joins TRBV19 and TRBJ1-6, with 7 bases that match TRBD1. V gave up 7 bases and J gave up 9 bases; unmatched junction bases: 15. There are 16 residues in the CDR3. From germline, CDR1 is LNHDA and CDR2 SQIVND (reference sequence).

V and J are TRBV15 and TRBJ2-7; D is undetermined. The CDR3 loop spans 11 amino acids. Germline CDR1 reads LNHNV; CDR2 reads YYDKDF (reference sequence). V lost 5 bases and J lost 9, with 11 bases in between. The CDR3 loop reads CATSGERGQYF. DNA of the CDR3: TGTGCCACCAGCGGCGAGCGAGGGCAGTACTTC.

This clonotype was seen at least ten times. The CDR3 sequence: CASSGDSITNYGYTF. DNA for the CDR3: TGTGCCAGCAGTGGGGACAGTATCACTAACTATGGCTACACCTTC. The chain has TRBV2 and TRBJ1-2; 7 nucleotides line up with TRBD1. This CDR3 spans 15 amino acids. The germline V gene has CDR1 SNHLY and CDR2 FYNNEI. Losses at the gene ends were 4 bases for V and 0 bases for J; bases not matched to a gene: 5.

This clonotype was counted ten times or more. V and J are TRBV6-1 and TRBJ2-7; 7 nucleotides line up with TRBD2. Germline V CDR1 and CDR2: MNHNS, SASEGT. The trim removed 6 bases at V and 7 bases at J, leaving 9 bases unmatched. There are 13 residues in the CDR3. Written as DNA, the CDR3 is TGTGCCAGCAGCCGGACTAGTCGGGGTGAGCAGTACTTC. Its translation is CASSRTSRGEQYF.

This clonotype was seen a handful of times. The chain is built from TRBV3-1 and TRBJ2-1, with D unresolved. This CDR3 has 13 amino acids. Trimming removed 6 bases at V and 1 base at J, with 7 bases between. Germline V gene lookup returns CDR1 LGHDT and CDR2 YNNKEL (reference sequence). CDR3 protein: CASRDPSYNEQFF. The DNA for the CDR3 is TGTGCCAGCAGAGACCCATCCTACAATGAGCAGTTCTTC.

V usage is TRBV19 and J usage is TRBJ2-2, with D possibly being TRBD1 (6 bases). Germline V gives CDR1 LNHDA, CDR2 SQIVND (reference sequence). The V and J ends lost 6 bases and 7 bases respectively, with 30 bases between them. The CDR3 has 19 residues. CDR3: CASRPDRLEQGRSYGELFF. The CDR3 DNA sequence: TGTGCCAGTAGACCCGACCGCCTAGAACAGGGACGTTCTTACGGGGAGCTGTTTTTT.

The chain recombines TRBV19 with TRBJ1-2; D gene unclear. Trimming stripped 4 bases from V and 8 bases from J, with 11 bases between. The CDR3 runs to 12 residues. Germline assignment: CDR1 LNHDA and CDR2 SQIVND (reference sequence). CDR3 loop: CASSRWMSGYTF. The CDR3 DNA follows: TGTGCCAGTAGTAGGTGGATGAGCGGCTACACCTTC. Variable domain in full (rest from reference TRBV19 and TRBJ1-2): DGGITQSPKYLFRKEGQNVTLSCEQNLNHDAMYWYRQDPGQGLRLIYYSQIVNDFQKGDIAEGYSVSREKKESFPLTVTSAQKNPTAFYLCASSRWMSGYTFGSGTRLTVV.

A few counts support this clonotype. The chain couples TRBV29-1 to TRBJ2-3; TRBD2 agrees at 12 bases. Germline V CDR1 and CDR2: SQVTM, ANQGSEA. V shed 3 bases, J shed 4 bases, and the junction held 11 bases outside the gene matches. This CDR3 spans 17 amino acids. CDR3 protein: CSVEMNRLAGVADTQYF. The CDR3 DNA is TGCAGCGTTGAGATGAACCGACTAGCGGGAGTCGCAGATACGCAGTATTTT.